This is a list of T cell receptor beta chains from one sample in a study of CXCR3-negative and CXCR3-positive naive CD8 T cells. TCRdb reanalyzed the 5' RACE reads, giving one entry per CDR3 protein sequence and no DNA. The sample includes about 80,000 distinct CDR3 sequences. The sequencing sample was made of naive CXCR3- CD8+ T cells from blood. These receptors originate from a human donor in good health. Some clones in this sample may be carry-over from other donors' samples. The CDR3 runs from the conserved cysteine through the conserved F or W.

>TRBJ2-1|TRBV12-3/TRBV12-4
CASSFTIDNEQFF
>TRBJ2-4|TRBV9
CASSVGGGLNIQYF
>TRBJ2-2|TRBV28
CASSSGGGTGELFF
>TRBJ2-7|TRBV7-6
CASSLGEGHEQYF
>TRBJ2-1|TRBV5-1
CASSLGRGNEQFF
>TRBJ2-7|TRBV4-2
CASSQQGYEQYF
>TRBJ2-1|TRBV13
CASTDGGIRTSGRRNEQFF
>TRBJ2-1|TRBV7-3
CASSSLSGVGYNEQFF
>TRBJ2-1|TRBV21-1
CASSKKGGGRHDSSYNEQFF
>TRBJ2-2|TRBV12-3/TRBV12-4
CASSEGVAYFTGELFF
>TRBJ2-7|TRBV27
CASSLSRGAYEQYF
>TRBJ2-7|TRBV28
CASSLRGEGEQYF
>TRBJ2-1|TRBV29-1
CSVRPGTGSEQFF
>TRBJ2-3|TRBV29-1
CSVVGYGEVRTDTQYF
>TRBJ2-1|TRBV29-1
CSAWGVGGNEQFF
>TRBJ2-2|TRBV7-9
CASSNTDRNTGELFF
>TRBJ1-1|TRBV5-1
CASSWTALNTEAFF
>TRBJ2-7|TRBV28
CASRAGTSGSYEQYF
>TRBJ1-2|TRBV29-1
CSVEGQANYGYTF
>TRBJ2-1|TRBV5-1
CASSVGPSSYNEQFF
>TRBJ2-5|TRBV4-1
CASSQGSSGETQYF
>TRBJ2-1|TRBV12-3/TRBV12-4
CATREGDEQFF
>TRBJ1-1|TRBV6-2/TRBV6-3
CASSLPGTEAFF
>TRBJ2-7|TRBV5-5
CASRPTSGATWEQYF
>TRBJ2-7|TRBV5-1
CASSSLGETGTATYEQYF
>TRBJ2-1|TRBV27
CASSLTVYSYNEQFF
>TRBJ2-2|TRBV4-3
CASSRDRGDTGELFF
>TRBJ1-1|TRBV11-3
CASSLDKLHQFF
>TRBJ1-1|TRBV10-2
CASSEFTVGGNTEAFF
>TRBJ2-1|TRBV7-9
CASSLEWTGYNEQFF
>TRBJ2-1|TRBV7-9
CASSTLEDEQFF
>TRBJ2-5|TRBV20-1
CSAGEGWAEEETQYF
>TRBJ2-2|TRBV5-1
CASSFEYTGELFF